This TCR beta chain emerged from a study of shared clonotypes between healthy human individuals. Study context: CD4 naive cells filled three plates per donor, CD4 memory three, CD8 naive two and CD8 memory one.

Findings and limits, study-wide: The genetic and exposure-history diversity represented was limited by few donors.

Those who donated, Caucasian adults without exception, all lived in Nashville, Tennessee. About this clone: Its antigen is not identified.

Authors' analysis steps: Without quality scores, immunoSEQ junctional reads could not be filtered like full-length reads. The protocol was immunoSEQ multiplex PCR, while the TCRdb copy is restricted to in-frame clones and leaves out a portion. The V and J calls and clone size come from that table; D and trimming were worked out from the DNA. The data contain about 960,000 clones, about 80% of them seen just once; the ten biggest clones take up around 1.5%. This clonotype was sampled from a man aged 18-30 years in good health. Material for sequencing was memory CD4+ T cells sorted from blood. Documented subset: CD45RA-negative fraction.

The CDR3 DNA reads as TGTGCCAGCCGCGGGGTGGGGAATGGGGATGAGCAGTTCTTC. Its protein is CASRGVGNGDEQFF. V is TRBV6-5 and J is TRBJ2-1, with a possible D match to TRBD2 (6 bases). Germline CDR1 and CDR2: MNHEY and SVGAGI. V was cut by 8 bases and J by 8 bases, with 19 bases left in between. The CDR3 contains 14 residues.